This T cell receptor (beta chain) was identified during a study of metastatic and nonmetastatic thyroid tumors. Across the whole study: Where malignant and benign thyroid patients were concerned, repertoires were compared across blood and tumor or nodule tissue.

As to this clone: Its antigen is undetermined.

Study results and caveats: Malignant thyroid tumors reportedly exceeded benign nodules significantly in TCR beta diversity, with the difference appearing in blood and tumor.

The CDR3 consists of 15 residues. V gave up 3 bases and J gave up 7 bases; unmatched junction bases: 12. Germline V gene sequence: CDR1 MNHNS, CDR2 SASEGT. Per the authors' pipeline: For papillary thyroid cancer, a distant-metastasis classifier was constructed from CDR3 differences observed across clinicopathological groups. TCRdb reanalyzed the PCR reads with MiXCR. These V and J calls derive from TCRdb rather than the authors' analysis. The data hold 70,000 or so clones, with 14% observed a single time. Patients were all untreated before their thyroid surgery. Sequencing used blood. The sequence was obtained from a male donor with papillary thyroid cancer or a benign thyroid nodule (not recorded which). Some clones in this sample may be carry-over from other donors' samples. The chain joins TRBV6-1 to TRBJ2-7; TRBD1 agrees at 7 bases. The CDR3 nucleotides are TGTGCCAGCAGTGAGGTGAGGGTGCAGGGGGAAGAGCAGTACTTC. Residues: CASSEVRVQGEEQYF.